This passage covers 8 T cell receptor beta chains from one sample sequenced in a study of blood T cell repertoires in COVID-19. TCRdb's copy holds only in-frame clones and misses some; the assay was immunoSEQ multiplex PCR. Of 35,000 to 40,000 clones in the sample, about 76% were seen once. The sequenced sample was peripheral blood. These receptors all come from a man between 65 and 85 years old with COVID-19, enrolled during active disease.

Only one count was recorded for this clone. This chain uses TRBV7-9 with TRBJ1-5; TRBD1 is a possible D gene (5 bases). The CDR3 spans 14 residues. Germline CDR1 reads SEHNR; CDR2 reads FQNEAQ (reference sequence). Trimming left V 4 bases short and J 4 bases short, with 11 bases between. The CDR3 loop is CASSYRGSNQPQHF. DNA of the CDR3: TGTGCCAGCAGCTACCGGGGGTCAAATCAGCCCCAGCATTTT.

The genes are TRBV7-3 and TRBJ1-2; the match to TRBD1 covers 8 bases. V lost 5 bases, J lost 8 bases, and 7 bases stayed unmatched. This CDR3 is built from 13 residues. Germline V CDR1 and CDR2: SGHTA, FQGTGA. The CDR3 is CASSPDRGDGYTF. The CDR3 region has the DNA TGTGCCAGCAGCCCCGACAGGGGAGACGGCTACACCTTC. Full variable domain (rest looked up from reference TRBV7-3 and TRBJ1-2): GAGVSQTPSNKVTEKGKYVELRCDPISGHTALYWYRQSLGQGPEFLIYFQGTGAADDSGLPNDRFFAVRPEGSVSTLKIQRTERGDSAVYLCASSPDRGDGYTFGSGTRLTVV.

CDR3 in DNA: TGTGCCAGCAGACAAACAGGGATTGGCGGGGAGCTGTTTTTT. Translated, it gives CASRQTGIGGELFF. The chain uses TRBV6-5 and TRBJ2-2; TRBD1 is a possible D gene (6 bases). The CDR3 is made up of 14 amino acids. Germline lookup yields CDR1 MNHEY and CDR2 SVGAGI. Trimming took off 6 bases at V and 7 bases at J, with 15 bases between the two ends.

The gene calls are TRBV7-9 and TRBJ1-2; D is ambiguous. The length of the CDR3 is 14 residues. CDR1 and CDR2 (germline): SEHNR, FQNEAQ (reference sequence). V shed 4 bases and J shed 2 bases, with 11 bases lying between them. The DNA of the CDR3 is TGTGCCAGCAGCTGGTTCGGAGGGAACTATGGCTACACCTTC. It specifies CASSWFGGNYGYTF.

V usage is TRBV5-5 and J usage is TRBJ1-2; weak D call: TRBD1 (5 bases). Germline CDR1 is SGHKS and CDR2 is YYEKEE (reference sequence). Trimming left V 1 base short and J 1 base short, with 8 bases between. This CDR3 is 14 amino acids long. CDR3: CASSLRGVNYGYTF. The CDR3 DNA reads TGTGCCAGCAGCTTGCGGGGGGTTAACTATGGCTACACCTTC.

J is TRBJ1-2 and V is TRBV13, with TRBD1 as a possible D gene (6 bases). From germline, CDR1 is PRHDT and CDR2 FYEKMQ (reference sequence). CDR3 length: 15 residues. V shed 7 bases and J shed 4 bases, with 19 bases lying between them. CDR3 DNA sequence: TGTGCCAGCACCCAGGGGCAGAATATTCCCTATGGCTACACCTTC. Translated, it gives CASTQGQNIPYGYTF.

Concerning this clone itself: The same CDR3 arises from other DNA sequences in this sample as well. V usage is TRBV18 and J usage is TRBJ2-1; tentatively, D is TRBD2 (6 bases). Germline loops: CDR1 KGHSH, CDR2 LQKENI. V lost 1 base to trimming and J lost 8 bases, with 6 bases between them. This CDR3 region has 12 residues. CDR3 sequence reads: CASSPRGDEQFF. The CDR3 bases are TGTGCCAGCTCACCACGCGGGGATGAGCAGTTCTTC.

This clone appeared a few times. V usage is TRBV14 and J usage is TRBJ2-1; 10 bases agree with TRBD1. CDR1 and CDR2 (germline): SGHDN, FVKESK. The CDR3 contains 14 residues. The ends lost 3 bases at V and 8 bases at J; junction bases unmatched: 4. CDR3 loop: CASSQDRGSDEQFF. In nucleotides, the CDR3 is TGTGCCAGCAGCCAGGACAGGGGGAGCGATGAGCAGTTCTTC.